These T cell receptor beta chains were read from a single sample in a study of cytomegalovirus exposure and HLA in healthy donors. Libraries were prepared by immunoSEQ multiplex PCR; TCRdb keeps only in-frame clonotypes and omits some of them. This sample lists approximately 37,000 clones; its ten largest clones have under 5%. Sequenced input: PBMCs. The receptors shown here come from a male donor in good health and CMV-seronegative. Both conserved end residues are part of each CDR3. The D gene is left open where the match is weak.

TRBJ2-7 TRBV19 NA CASSSAGVSYEQYF TGTGCCAGTAGTAGCGCAGGGGTTTCCTACGAGCAGTACTTC
TRBJ2-1 TRBV11-2 NA CASSLERASPYNEQFF TGTGCCAGCAGCTTAGAGAGGGCAAGCCCCTACAATGAGCAGTTCTTC
TRBJ2-3 TRBV19 TRBD2 CASSDLAGGADTQYF TGTGCCAGTAGTGACCTAGCGGGGGGGGCAGATACGCAGTATTTT
TRBJ2-1 TRBV7-9 NA CASSLSRGEQFF TGTGCCAGCAGCCTGAGCCGGGGTGAGCAGTTCTTC
TRBJ1-2 TRBV29-1 NA CSGLAGSPFYGYTF TGCAGCGGTCTCGCAGGGTCCCCCTTCTATGGCTACACCTTC
TRBJ2-1 TRBV25-1 NA CASSVGADSYNEQFF TGTGCCAGCAGTGTTGGGGCGGACTCCTACAATGAGCAGTTCTTC
TRBJ2-5 TRBV27 TRBD1 CASSSIGTGDETQYF TGTGCCAGCAGCTCCATTGGGACAGGGGATGAGACCCAGTACTTC
TRBJ2-7 TRBV5-1 NA CASSLTSAYEQYF TGCGCCAGCAGCTTGACATCTGCCTACGAGCAGTACTTC
TRBJ1-1 TRBV28 TRBD1 CASSPGQANTEAFF TGTGCCAGCAGCCCGGGACAGGCGAACACTGAAGCTTTCTTT
TRBJ1-4 TRBV15 TRBD1 CATSRDQARGLSNEKLFF TGTGCCACCAGCAGAGATCAAGCCAGGGGGCTTTCTAATGAAAAACTGTTTTTT
TRBJ2-7 TRBV14 NA CASSPLGSREAYEQYF TGTGCCAGCAGCCCCTTAGGGTCCAGGGAGGCGTACGAGCAGTACTTC
TRBJ2-7 TRBV5-4 NA CASSDPGSHEQYF TGTGCCAGCAGTGACCCCGGGAGCCACGAGCAGTACTTC
TRBJ2-7 TRBV5-4 NA CASSLAGGRRSEQYF TGTGCCAGCAGCTTGGCCGGGGGGCGACGTTCCGAGCAGTACTTC
TRBJ1-2 TRBV7-8 NA CASSRSARGADYGYTF TGTGCCAGCAGCCGCTCCGCCCGGGGGGCAGACTATGGCTACACCTTC
TRBJ1-1 TRBV27 TRBD1 CASTRRRQGGRNTEAFF TGTGCCAGCACCCGCCGGCGGCAGGGGGGTAGGAACACTGAAGCTTTCTTT
TRBJ2-1 TRBV30 NA CAWSGQDNEQFF TGTGCCTGGAGTGGACAGGACAATGAGCAGTTCTTC
TRBJ1-5 TRBV19 NA CASSAGGGRNQPQHF TGTGCCAGTAGCGCAGGCGGGGGGCGGAATCAGCCCCAGCATTTT
TRBJ1-3 TRBV7-8 NA CASSTYSGNTIYF TGTGCCAGCAGCACCTACTCTGGAAACACCATATATTTT
TRBJ2-7 TRBV11-2 NA CASSLAHGGSEQYF TGTGCCAGCAGCTTAGCGCACGGGGGAAGCGAGCAGTACTTC
TRBJ1-1 TRBV6-1 NA CASSEGRLGGKEVEAFF TGTGCCAGCAGTGAAGGTAGGCTGGGGGGTAAAGAAGTCGAAGCTTTCTTT
TRBJ2-7 TRBV28 NA CASGSRPHSASYEQYF TGTGCCAGCGGCTCCCGTCCTCATTCCGCCTCCTACGAGCAGTACTTC
TRBJ2-3 TRBV5-1 NA CASSLMRDTQYF TGCGCCAGCAGCTTGATGCGAGATACGCAGTATTTT
TRBJ2-5 TRBV19 NA CASSTGNRETQYF TGTGCCAGTAGTACCGGGAATCGAGAGACCCAGTACTTC
TRBJ1-2 TRBV6-5 NA CASSYASNYGYTF TGTGCCAGCAGTTACGCCAGTAACTATGGCTACACCTTC
TRBJ1-2 TRBV30 NA CAWSVIDRTNYGYTF TGTGCCTGGAGTGTAATCGACAGAACTAACTATGGCTACACCTTC
TRBJ1-1 TRBV19 NA CASLFQGPWNTEAFF TGTGCCAGTCTTTTTCAGGGGCCTTGGAACACTGAAGCTTTCTTT
TRBJ2-3 TRBV10-3 TRBD2 CAITKAGGEDTQYF TGTGCCATCACCAAAGCGGGGGGGGAAGATACGCAGTATTTT
TRBJ1-4 TRBV15 NA CATSRDRYHSARVEMSEKLFF TGTGCCACCAGCAGAGATCGGTATCATAGTGCACGTGTTGAGATGAGCGAAAAACTGTTTTTT
TRBJ2-2 TRBV5-6 TRBD2 CASSFGLAGVNTGELFF TGTGCCAGCAGCTTTGGACTAGCGGGGGTTAACACCGGGGAGCTGTTTTTT
TRBJ1-1 TRBV19 NA CASSIREATEAFF TGTGCCAGTAGTATCCGGGAAGCCACTGAAGCTTTCTTT
TRBJ1-5 TRBV4-1 NA CASSQDPGYSNQPQHF TGCGCCAGCAGCCAAGATCCGGGGTATAGCAATCAGCCCCAGCATTTT
TRBJ2-7 TRBV11-2 NA CASRQIQGLYYEQYF TGTGCCAGCAGACAAATCCAGGGCTTGTACTACGAGCAGTACTTC
TRBJ1-2 TRBV19 TRBD1 CASSIDRGPLYGYTF TGTGCCAGTAGTATTGACAGGGGCCCACTCTATGGCTACACCTTC
TRBJ1-6 TRBV5-1 NA CASNSIGAYNSPLHF TGCGCCAGCAATAGTATCGGTGCCTATAATTCACCCCTCCACTTT
TRBJ1-5 TRBV6-1 NA CASLNSGNQPQHF TGTGCCAGCCTAAATTCAGGGAATCAGCCCCAGCATTTT
TRBJ1-3 TRBV6-5 NA CASRLDSFSGNTIYF TGTGCCAGCAGGTTGGACAGTTTCTCTGGAAACACCATATATTTT